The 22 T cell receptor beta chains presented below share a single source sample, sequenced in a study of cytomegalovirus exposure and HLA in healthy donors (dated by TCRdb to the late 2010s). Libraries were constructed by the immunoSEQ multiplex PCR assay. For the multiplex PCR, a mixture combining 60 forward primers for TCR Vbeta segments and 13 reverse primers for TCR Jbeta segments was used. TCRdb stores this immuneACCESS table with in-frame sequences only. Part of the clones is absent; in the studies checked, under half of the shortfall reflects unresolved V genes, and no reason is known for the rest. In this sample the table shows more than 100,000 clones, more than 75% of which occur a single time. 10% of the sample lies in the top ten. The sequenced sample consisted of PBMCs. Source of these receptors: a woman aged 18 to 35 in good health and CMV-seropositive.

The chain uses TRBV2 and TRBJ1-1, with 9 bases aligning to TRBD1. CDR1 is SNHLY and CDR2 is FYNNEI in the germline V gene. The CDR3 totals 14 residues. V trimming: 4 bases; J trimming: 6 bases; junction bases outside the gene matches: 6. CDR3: CASSADRGSSEAFF. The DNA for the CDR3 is TGTGCCAGCAGTGCAGACAGGGGGTCCTCTGAAGCTTTCTTT.

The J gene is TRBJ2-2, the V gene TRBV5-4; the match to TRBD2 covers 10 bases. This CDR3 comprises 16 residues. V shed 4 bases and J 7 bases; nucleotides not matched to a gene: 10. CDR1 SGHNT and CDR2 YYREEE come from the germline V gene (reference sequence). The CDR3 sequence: CASSHRGLAIGGELFF. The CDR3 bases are TGTGCCAGCAGCCACCGGGGACTAGCGATCGGCGGGGAGCTGTTTTTT.

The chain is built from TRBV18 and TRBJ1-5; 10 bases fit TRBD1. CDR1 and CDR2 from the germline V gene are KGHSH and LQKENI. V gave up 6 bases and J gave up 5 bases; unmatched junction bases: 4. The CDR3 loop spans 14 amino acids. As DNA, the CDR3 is TGTGCCAGCTCGACAGGGGGCGTCGATCAGCCCCAGCATTTT. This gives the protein CASSTGGVDQPQHF.

CDR3 DNA: TGTGCCAGCAGTTTATTGGGGACAGTAAATGGGATCCCCTATAATTCACCCCTCCACTTT. Protein product: CASSLLGTVNGIPYNSPLHF. The rearrangement uses TRBV27 and TRBJ1-6; 7 bases line up with TRBD1. From germline, CDR1 is MNHEY and CDR2 SMNVEV (reference sequence). V trimming: 1 base; J trimming: 2 bases; junction bases outside the gene matches: 14. The CDR3 loop spans 20 amino acids.

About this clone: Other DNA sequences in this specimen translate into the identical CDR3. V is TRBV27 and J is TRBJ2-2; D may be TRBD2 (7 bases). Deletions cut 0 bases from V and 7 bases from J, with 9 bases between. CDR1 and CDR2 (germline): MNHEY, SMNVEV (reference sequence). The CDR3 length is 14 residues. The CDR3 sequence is CASSLSRGGGELFF. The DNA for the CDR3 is TGTGCCAGCAGTTTATCGAGGGGGGGCGGGGAGCTGTTTTTT.

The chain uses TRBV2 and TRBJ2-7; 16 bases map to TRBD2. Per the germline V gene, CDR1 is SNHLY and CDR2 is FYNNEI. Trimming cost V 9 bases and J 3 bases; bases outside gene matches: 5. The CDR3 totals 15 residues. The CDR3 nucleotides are TGTGCCAGTCTCGGGACTAGCGGGGGGGGCTACGAGCAGTACTTC. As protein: CASLGTSGGGYEQYF.

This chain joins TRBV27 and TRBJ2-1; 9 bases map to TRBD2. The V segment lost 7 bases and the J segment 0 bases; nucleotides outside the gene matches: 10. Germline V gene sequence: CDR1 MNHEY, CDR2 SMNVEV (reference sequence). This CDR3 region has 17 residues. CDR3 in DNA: TGTGCCAGCAAAATGCTAGCGGGGTTTAGCTCCTACAATGAGCAGTTCTTC. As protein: CASKMLAGFSSYNEQFF.

This CDR3 reads CASSPGGDPSYNEQFF. In DNA form, the CDR3 reads TGTGCCAGCAGCCCTGGAGGCGACCCCTCCTACAATGAGCAGTTCTTC. V is TRBV4-2 and J is TRBJ2-1; a weak D match, TRBD2 (5 bases). V was cut by 4 bases and J by 0 bases, with 13 bases left in between. This CDR3 region has 16 residues. CDR1 is LGHNA, CDR2 YNFKEQ, per germline.

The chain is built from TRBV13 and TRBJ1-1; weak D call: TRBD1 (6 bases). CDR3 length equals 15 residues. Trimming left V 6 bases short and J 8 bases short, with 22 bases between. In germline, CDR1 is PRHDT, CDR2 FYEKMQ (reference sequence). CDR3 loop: CASRYLTGKTIEAFF. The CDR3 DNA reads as TGTGCCAGCAGGTATTTGACAGGAAAAACAATCGAAGCTTTCTTT.

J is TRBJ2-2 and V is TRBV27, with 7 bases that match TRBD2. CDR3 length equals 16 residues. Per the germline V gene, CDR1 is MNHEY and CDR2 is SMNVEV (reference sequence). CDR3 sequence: CATSHPRGGRTGELFF. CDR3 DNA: TGTGCAACTTCCCACCCGCGCGGGGGTCGAACCGGGGAGCTGTTTTTT.

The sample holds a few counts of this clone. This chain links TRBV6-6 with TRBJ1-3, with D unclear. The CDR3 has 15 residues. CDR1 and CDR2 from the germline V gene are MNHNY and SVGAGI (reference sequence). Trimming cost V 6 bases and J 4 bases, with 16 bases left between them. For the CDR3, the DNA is TGTGCCAGCAGCGACTTTGGATTAGAGGGAAACACCATATATTTT. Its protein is CASSDFGLEGNTIYF.

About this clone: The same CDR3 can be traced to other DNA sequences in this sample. The CDR3 here is CASSSNTGGQETQYF. CDR3 sequence (DNA): TGCGCCAGCAGCTCCAACACAGGGGGTCAAGAGACCCAGTACTTC. The chain links TRBV5-1 to TRBJ2-5; 8 bases match TRBD1. V gave up 3 bases and J gave up 2 bases; unmatched junction bases: 6. CDR1 is SGHRS, CDR2 YFSETQ, per germline. CDR3 length: 15 residues.

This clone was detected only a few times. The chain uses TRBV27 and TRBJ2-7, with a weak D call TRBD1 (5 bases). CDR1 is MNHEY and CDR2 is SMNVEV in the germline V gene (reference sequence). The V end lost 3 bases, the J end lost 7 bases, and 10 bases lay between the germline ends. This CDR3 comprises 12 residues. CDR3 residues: CASSFLGREQYF. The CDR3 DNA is TGTGCCAGCAGTTTCCTGGGGCGGGAGCAGTACTTC.

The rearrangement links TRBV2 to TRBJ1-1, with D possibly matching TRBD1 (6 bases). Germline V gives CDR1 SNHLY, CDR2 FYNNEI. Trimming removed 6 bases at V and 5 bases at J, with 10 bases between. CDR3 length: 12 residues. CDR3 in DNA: TGTGCCAGCAGGGAGGGGGGGACTGAAGCTTTCTTT. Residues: CASREGGTEAFF.

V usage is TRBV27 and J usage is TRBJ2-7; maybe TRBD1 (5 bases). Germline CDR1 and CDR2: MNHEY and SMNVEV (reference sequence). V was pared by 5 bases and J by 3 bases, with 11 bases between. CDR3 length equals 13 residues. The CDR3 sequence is CASSMGPLYEQYF. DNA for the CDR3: TGTGCCAGCAGTATGGGGCCTCTCTACGAGCAGTACTTC.

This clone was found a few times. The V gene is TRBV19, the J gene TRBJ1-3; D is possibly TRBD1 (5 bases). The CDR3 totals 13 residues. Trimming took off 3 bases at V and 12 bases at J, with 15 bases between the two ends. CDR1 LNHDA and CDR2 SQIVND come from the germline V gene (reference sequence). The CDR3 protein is CASSIGHPGGIYF. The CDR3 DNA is TGTGCCAGTAGTATCGGACACCCTGGTGGCATATATTTT.

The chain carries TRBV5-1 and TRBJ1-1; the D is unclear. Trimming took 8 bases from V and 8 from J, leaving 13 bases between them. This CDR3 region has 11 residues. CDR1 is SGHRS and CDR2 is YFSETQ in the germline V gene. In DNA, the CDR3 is TGCGCCAGTTTTCCGTGGAGAGAAGCTTTCTTT. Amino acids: CASFPWREAFF.

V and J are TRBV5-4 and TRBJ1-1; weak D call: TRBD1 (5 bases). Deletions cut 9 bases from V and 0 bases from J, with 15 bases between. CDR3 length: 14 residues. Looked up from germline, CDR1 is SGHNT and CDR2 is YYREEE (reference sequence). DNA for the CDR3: TGTGCCACCTATCGACAGACCATGAACACTGAAGCTTTCTTT. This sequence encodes CATYRQTMNTEAFF.

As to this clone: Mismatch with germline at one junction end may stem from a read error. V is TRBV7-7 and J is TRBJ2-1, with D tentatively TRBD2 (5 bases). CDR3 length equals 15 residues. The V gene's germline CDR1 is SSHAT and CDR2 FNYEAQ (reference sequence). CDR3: CASSLTRRADNEQFF. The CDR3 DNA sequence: TGTGCTAGCAGCCTCACTCGGCGGGCGGACAATGAGCAGTTCTTC.

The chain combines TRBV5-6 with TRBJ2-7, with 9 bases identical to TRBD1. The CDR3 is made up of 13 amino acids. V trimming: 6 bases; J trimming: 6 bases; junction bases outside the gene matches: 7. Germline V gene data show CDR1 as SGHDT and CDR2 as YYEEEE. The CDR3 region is CASTRDRVSEQYF. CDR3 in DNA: TGTGCCAGCACCCGGGACAGGGTTTCCGAGCAGTACTTC.

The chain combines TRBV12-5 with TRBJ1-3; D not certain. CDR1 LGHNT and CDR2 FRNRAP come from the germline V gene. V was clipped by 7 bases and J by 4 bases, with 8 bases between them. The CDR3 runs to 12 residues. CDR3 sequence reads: CASADSGNTIYF. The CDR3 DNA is TGTGCTAGTGCTGACTCCGGAAACACCATATATTTT.

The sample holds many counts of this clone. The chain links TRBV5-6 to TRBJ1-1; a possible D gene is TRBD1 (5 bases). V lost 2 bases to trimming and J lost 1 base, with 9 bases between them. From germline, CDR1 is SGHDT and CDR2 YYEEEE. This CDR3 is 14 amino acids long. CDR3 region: CASSLTGGNTEAFF. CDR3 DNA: TGTGCCAGCAGCTTAACAGGTGGGAACACTGAAGCTTTCTTT.